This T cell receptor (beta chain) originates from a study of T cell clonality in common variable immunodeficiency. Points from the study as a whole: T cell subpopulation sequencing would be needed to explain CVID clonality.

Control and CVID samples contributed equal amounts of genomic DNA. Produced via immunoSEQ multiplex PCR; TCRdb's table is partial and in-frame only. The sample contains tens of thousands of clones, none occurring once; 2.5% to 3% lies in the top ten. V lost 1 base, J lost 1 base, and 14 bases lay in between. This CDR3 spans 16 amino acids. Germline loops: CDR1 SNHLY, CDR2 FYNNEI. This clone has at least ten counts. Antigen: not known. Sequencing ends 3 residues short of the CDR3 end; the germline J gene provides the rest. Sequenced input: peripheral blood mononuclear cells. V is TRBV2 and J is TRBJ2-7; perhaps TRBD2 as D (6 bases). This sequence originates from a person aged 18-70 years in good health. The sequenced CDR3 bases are TGTGCCAGCAGTGAAGTCGATTGGCGGGAATCCTACGAG. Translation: CASSEVDWRESYE. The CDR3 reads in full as CASSEVDWRESYEQYF.